This TCR beta chain was observed in a study of CD8 T cells in Susac syndrome. The CDR3 runs 15 residues. Germline CDR1 reads LGHDT; CDR2 reads YNNKEL (reference sequence). V gave up 4 bases and J gave up 2 bases; unmatched junction bases: 5. The RNA, roughly 0.45 to 1 ug, was put through reverse transcription using random hexamers. Amplification of the TCR beta CDR3 was carried out by immunoSEQ multiplex PCR, which spanned a total of 54 Vbeta and 13 Jbeta segments. TCRdb processed the immunoSEQ multiplex PCR reads anew with MiXCR; each CDR3 protein has one entry. Of about 150,000 distinct CDR3 sequences in the sample, 95% to 97% are singletons; the top ten hold around 0.13%. As concerns this clonotype: Its antigen remains unknown.

TEMRA cells were FACS-enriched, and CD8+ and CD4+ T cells were isolated negatively. General study results and limits: As the study acknowledged, the number of individuals in its TCR sequencing and HLA analysis was relatively small.

The specimen was CD4+ T cells from PBMCs. The V call is TRBV3-1, the J call TRBJ2-5; 9 nucleotides agree with TRBD2. This TCR was recovered from a human donor with Susac syndrome. The CDR3 nucleotides read TGTGCCAGCAGCCTCGGGCTAGCGGGACAAGAGACCCAGTACTTC. Its translation: CASSLGLAGQETQYF.